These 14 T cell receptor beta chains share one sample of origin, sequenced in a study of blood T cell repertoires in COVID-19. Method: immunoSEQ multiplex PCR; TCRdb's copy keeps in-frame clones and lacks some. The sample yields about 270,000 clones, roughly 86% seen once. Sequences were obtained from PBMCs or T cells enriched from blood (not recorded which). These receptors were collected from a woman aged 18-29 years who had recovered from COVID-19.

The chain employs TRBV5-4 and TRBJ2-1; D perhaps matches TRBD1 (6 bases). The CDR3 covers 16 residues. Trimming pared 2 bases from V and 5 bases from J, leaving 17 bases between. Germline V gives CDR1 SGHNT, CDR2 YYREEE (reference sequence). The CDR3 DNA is TGTGCCAGCAGCTTCGTGGTAGACAGGATCGACAATGAGCAGTTCTTC. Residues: CASSFVVDRIDNEQFF.

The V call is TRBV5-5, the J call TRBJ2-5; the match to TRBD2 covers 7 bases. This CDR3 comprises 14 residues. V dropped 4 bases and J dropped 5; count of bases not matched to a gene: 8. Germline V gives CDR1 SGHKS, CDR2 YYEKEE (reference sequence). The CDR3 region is CASSHLAAPETQYF. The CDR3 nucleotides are TGTGCCAGCAGCCACCTAGCGGCCCCTGAGACCCAGTACTTC.

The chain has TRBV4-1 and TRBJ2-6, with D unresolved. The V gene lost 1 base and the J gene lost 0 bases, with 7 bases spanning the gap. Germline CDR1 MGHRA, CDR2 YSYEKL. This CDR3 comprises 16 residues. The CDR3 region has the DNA TGCGCCAGCAGCCAAGCTTCGGTCTCTGGGGCCAACGTCCTGACTTTC. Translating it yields CASSQASVSGANVLTF.

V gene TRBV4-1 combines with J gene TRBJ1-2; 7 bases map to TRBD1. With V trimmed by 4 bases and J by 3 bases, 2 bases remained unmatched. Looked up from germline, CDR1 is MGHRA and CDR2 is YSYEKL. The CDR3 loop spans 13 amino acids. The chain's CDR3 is CASSRGTDYGYTF. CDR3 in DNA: TGCGCCAGCAGCCGCGGGACAGACTATGGCTACACCTTC.

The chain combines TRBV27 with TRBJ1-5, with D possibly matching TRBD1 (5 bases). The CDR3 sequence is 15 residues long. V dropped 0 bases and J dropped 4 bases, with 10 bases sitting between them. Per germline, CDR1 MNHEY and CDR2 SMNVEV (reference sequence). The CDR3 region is CASSLSAGSNQPQHF. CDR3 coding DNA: TGTGCCAGCAGTTTATCGGCAGGGTCAAATCAGCCCCAGCATTTT.

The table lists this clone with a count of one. Written as DNA, the CDR3 is TGTGCCAGCAGCTTAGTCCCAGGGGGCGCATCTGGGGCCAACGTCCTGACTTTC. It yields the protein CASSLVPGGASGANVLTF. The chain combines TRBV7-6 with TRBJ2-6; 8 bases match TRBD1. From germline, CDR1 is SGHVS and CDR2 FNYEAQ. The ends lost 1 base at V and 1 base at J; junction bases unmatched: 6. The CDR3 consists of 18 residues.

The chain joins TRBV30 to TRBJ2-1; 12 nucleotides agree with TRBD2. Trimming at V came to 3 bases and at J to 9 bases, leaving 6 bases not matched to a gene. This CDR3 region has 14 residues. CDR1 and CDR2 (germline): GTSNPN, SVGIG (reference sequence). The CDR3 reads CAWSLGLAGSEQFF. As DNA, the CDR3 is TGTGCCTGGAGCCTCGGACTAGCGGGATCTGAGCAGTTCTTC.

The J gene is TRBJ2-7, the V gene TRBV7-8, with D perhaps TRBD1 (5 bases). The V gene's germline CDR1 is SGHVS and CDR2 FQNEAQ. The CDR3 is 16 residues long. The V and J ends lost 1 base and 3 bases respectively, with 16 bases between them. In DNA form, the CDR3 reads TGTGCCAGCAGCTTAGAAGAGTACGACAGCTTCTACGAGCAGTACTTC. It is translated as CASSLEEYDSFYEQYF.

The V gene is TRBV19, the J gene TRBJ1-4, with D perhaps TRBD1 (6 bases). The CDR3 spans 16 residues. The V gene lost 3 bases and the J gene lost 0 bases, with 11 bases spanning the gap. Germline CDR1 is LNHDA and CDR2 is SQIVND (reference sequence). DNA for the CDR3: TGTGCCAGTAGTATGAGGGGGGGCCCAACTAATGAAAAACTGTTTTTT. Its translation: CASSMRGGPTNEKLFF.

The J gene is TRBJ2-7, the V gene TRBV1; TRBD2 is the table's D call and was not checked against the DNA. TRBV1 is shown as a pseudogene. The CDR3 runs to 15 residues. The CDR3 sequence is CTSSQGIGASYEQYF. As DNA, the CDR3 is TGCACCAGCAGCCAAGGAATTGGAGCCAGTTACGAGCAGTACTTC.

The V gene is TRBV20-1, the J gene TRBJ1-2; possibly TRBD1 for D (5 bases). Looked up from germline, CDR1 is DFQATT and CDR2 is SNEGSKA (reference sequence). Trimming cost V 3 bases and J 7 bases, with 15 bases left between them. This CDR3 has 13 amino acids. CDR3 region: CSASTDTYTGYTF. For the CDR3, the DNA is TGCAGTGCTAGTACGGACACCTATACTGGCTACACCTTC.

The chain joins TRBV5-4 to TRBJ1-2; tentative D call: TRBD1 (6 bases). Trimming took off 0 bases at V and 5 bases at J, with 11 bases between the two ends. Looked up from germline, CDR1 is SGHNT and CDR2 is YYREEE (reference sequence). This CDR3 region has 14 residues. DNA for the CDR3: TGTGCCAGCAGCTTGGGGACAGCAACATATGGCTACACCTTC. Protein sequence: CASSLGTATYGYTF.

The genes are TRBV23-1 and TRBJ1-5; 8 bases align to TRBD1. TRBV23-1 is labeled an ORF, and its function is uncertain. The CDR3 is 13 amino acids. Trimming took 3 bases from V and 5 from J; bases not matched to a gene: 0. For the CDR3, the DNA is TGCGCCAGCAGTCAGACAGGGGATCAGCCCCAGCATTTT. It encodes CASSQTGDQPQHF.

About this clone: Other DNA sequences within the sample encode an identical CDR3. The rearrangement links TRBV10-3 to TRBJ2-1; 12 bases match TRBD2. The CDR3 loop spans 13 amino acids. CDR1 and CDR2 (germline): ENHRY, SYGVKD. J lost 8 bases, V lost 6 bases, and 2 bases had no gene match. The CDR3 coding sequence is TGTGCCATCAGGACTAGCGGGAGCGATGAGCAGTTCTTC. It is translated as CAIRTSGSDEQFF.